The source of this T cell receptor beta chain is a study of T cells in Graves' hyperthyroidism and ophthalmopathy. Using RNA transcripts as the source, TCR beta CDR3 regions were amplified. Carried out on the TCR CDR3, a first-round RT-PCR used the HTBI primer set. TCRdb ran MiXCR on the multiplex PCR reads and lists one entry per CDR3 protein. The sample lists around 440,000 distinct CDR3 sequences; around 16% were seen once. Worth noting for this clonotype: It may be a read error: a sequence one base away is much more abundant.

The CDR3 spans 16 residues. Germline loops: CDR1 SGHNT, CDR2 YYREEE (reference sequence). Sequencing was done on a sample of blood. The V and J genes are TRBV5-4 and TRBJ1-4, with 8 bases matching TRBD1. The clonotype originates from a woman younger than 35 with Graves' hyperthyroidism. CDR3 DNA: TGTGCCAGCAGCGAGGACAGGGCGGGAACTAATGAAAAACTGGTTTTT. Translated: CASSEDRAGTNEKLVF.